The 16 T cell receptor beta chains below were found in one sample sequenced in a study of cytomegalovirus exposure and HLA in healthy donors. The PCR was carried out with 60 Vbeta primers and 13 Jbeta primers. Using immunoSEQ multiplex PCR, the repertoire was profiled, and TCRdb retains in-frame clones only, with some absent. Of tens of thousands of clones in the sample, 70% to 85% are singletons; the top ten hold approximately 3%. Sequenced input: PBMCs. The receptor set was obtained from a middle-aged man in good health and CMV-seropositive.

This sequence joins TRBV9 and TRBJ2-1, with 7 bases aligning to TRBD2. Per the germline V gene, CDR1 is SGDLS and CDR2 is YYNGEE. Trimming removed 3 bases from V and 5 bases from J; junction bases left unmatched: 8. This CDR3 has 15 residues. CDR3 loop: CASSAHRDYDNEQFF. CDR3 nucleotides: TGTGCCAGCAGCGCCCACCGGGACTATGACAATGAGCAGTTCTTC. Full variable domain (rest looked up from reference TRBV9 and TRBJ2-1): DSGVTQTPKHLITATGQRVTLRCSPRSGDLSVYWYQQSLDQGLQFLIQYYNGEERAKGNILERFSAQQFPDLHSELNLSSLELGDSALYFCASSAHRDYDNEQFFGPGTRLTVL.

Here the CDR3 reads CASSLGPGGVTGNTIYF. CDR3 DNA: TGCGCCAGCAGCTTGGGCCCAGGGGGCGTGACTGGAAACACCATATATTTT. The chain couples TRBV5-1 to TRBJ1-3, with 8 bases aligning to TRBD1. The CDR3 loop spans 17 amino acids. Trimming cost V 0 bases and J 2 bases; bases outside gene matches: 7. Germline V CDR1 and CDR2: SGHRS, YFSETQ.

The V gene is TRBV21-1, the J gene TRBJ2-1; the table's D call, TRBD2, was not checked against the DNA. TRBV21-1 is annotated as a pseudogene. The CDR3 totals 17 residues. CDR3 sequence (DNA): TGTGCCAGCAGCAAAGGGGTGTTTAGCGGGAGTGGTAATGAGCAGTTCTTC. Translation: CASSKGVFSGSGNEQFF.

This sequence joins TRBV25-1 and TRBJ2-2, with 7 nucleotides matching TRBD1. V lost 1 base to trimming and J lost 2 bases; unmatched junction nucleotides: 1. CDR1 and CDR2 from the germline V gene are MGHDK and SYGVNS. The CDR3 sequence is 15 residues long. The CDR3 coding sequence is TGTGCCAGCAGTGAATGGGACAGCAACACCGGGGAGCTGTTTTTT. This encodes CASSEWDSNTGELFF. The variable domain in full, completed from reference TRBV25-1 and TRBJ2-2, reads EADIYQTPRYLVIGTGKKITLECSQTMGHDKMYWYQQDPGMELHLIHYSYGVNSTEKGDLSSESTVSRIRTEHFPLTLESARPSHTSQYLCASSEWDSNTGELFFGEGSRLTVL.

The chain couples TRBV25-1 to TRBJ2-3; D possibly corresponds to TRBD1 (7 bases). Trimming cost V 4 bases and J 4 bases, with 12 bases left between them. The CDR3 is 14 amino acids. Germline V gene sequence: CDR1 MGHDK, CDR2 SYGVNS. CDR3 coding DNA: TGTGCCAGCAGTGCCGACAGGGAGGCAGATACGCAGTATTTT. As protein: CASSADREADTQYF.

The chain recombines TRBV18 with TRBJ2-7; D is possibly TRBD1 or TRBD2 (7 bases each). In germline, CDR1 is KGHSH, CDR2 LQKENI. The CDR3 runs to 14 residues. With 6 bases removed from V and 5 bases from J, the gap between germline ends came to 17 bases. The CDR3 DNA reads TGTGCCAGCTCCCCAGGGGGGGGACCGCACGAGCAGTACTTC. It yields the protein CASSPGGGPHEQYF.

CDR3 nucleotides: TGCGCCAGCAGCCAAGATGGGCGGGATCGGGGCGTGAAAGAGACCCAGTACTTC. Translation gives CASSQDGRDRGVKETQYF. The V gene is TRBV4-1, the J gene TRBJ2-5, with a tentative D call TRBD2 (6 bases). The CDR3 loop spans 18 amino acids. The germline V gene has CDR1 MGHRA and CDR2 YSYEKL. Trimming left V 0 bases short and J 3 bases short, with 20 bases between.

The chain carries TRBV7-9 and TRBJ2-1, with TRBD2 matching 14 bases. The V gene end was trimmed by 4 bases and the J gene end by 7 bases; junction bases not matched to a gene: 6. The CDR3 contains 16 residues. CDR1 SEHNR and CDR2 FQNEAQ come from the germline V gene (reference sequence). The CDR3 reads CASSSGLAGVRNEQFF. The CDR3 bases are TGTGCCAGCAGCTCGGGACTAGCGGGAGTTAGGAATGAGCAGTTCTTC.

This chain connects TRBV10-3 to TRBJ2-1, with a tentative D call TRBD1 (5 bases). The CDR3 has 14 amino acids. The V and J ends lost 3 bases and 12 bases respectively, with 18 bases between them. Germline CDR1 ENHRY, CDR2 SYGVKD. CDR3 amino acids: CAISEIPQGSGQFF. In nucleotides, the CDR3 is TGTGCCATCAGTGAAATTCCTCAGGGAAGTGGGCAGTTCTTC.

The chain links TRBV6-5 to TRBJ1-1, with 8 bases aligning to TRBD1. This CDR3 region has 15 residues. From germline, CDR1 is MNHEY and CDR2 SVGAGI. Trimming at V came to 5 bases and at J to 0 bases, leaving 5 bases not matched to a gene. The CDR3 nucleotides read TGTGCCAGCAGTAGACCGACAGGGGTGAACACTGAAGCTTTCTTT. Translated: CASSRPTGVNTEAFF.

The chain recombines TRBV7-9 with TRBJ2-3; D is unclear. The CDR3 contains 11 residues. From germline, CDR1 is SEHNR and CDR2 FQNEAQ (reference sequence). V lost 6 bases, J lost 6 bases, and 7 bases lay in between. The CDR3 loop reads CASRALDTQYF. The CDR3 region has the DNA TGTGCCAGCAGGGCATTGGATACGCAGTATTTT. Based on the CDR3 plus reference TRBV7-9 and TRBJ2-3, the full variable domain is DTGVSQNPRHKITKRGQNVTFRCDPISEHNRLYWYRQTLGQGPEFLTYFQNEAQLEKSRLLSDRFSAERPKGSFSTLEIQRTEQGDSAMYLCASRALDTQYFGPGTRLTVL.

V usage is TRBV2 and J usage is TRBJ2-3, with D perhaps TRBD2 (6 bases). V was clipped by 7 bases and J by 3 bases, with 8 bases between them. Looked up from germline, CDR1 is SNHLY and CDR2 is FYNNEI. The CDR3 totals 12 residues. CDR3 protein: CASNRGTDTQYF. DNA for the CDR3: TGTGCCAGCAATCGGGGGACAGATACGCAGTATTTT.

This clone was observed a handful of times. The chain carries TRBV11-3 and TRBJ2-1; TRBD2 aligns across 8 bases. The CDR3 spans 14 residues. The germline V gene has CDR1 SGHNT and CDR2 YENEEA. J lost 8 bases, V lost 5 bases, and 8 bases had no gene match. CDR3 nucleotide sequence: TGTGCCAGCAGCCTTCGGGGACTAGATCATGAGCAGTTCTTC. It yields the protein CASSLRGLDHEQFF.

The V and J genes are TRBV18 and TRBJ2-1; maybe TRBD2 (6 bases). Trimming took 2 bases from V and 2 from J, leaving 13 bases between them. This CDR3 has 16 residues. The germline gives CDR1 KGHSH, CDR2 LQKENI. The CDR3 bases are TGTGCCAGCTCACCATCAACGGGGGTCACCTACAATGAGCAGTTCTTC. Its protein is CASSPSTGVTYNEQFF.

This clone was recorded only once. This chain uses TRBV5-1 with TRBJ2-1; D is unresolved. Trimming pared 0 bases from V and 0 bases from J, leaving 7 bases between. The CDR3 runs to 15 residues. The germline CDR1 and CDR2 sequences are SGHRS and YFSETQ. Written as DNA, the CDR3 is TGCGCCAGCAGCTTGGGAGGTAGCTCCTACAATGAGCAGTTCTTC. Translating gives CASSLGGSSYNEQFF.

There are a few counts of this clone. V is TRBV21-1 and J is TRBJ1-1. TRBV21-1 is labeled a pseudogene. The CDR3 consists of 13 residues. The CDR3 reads CASSKEGTTEAFF. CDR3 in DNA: TGTGCCAGCAGCAAAGAGGGGACTACAGAAGCTTTCTTT.